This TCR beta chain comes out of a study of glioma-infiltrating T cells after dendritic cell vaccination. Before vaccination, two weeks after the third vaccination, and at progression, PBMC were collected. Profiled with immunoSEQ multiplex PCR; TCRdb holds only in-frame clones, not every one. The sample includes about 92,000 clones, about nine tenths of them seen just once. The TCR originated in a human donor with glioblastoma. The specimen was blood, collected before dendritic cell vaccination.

The CDR3 loop reads CSCEGDSSYEQYF. Written as DNA, the CDR3 is TGCAGCTGTGAAGGGGACAGCTCCTACGAGCAGTACTTC. The rearrangement joins TRBV29-1 to TRBJ2-7; TRBD1 aligns across 7 bases. The CDR3 runs to 13 residues. Unmatched junction bases numbered 7, after V lost 8 bases and J lost 0 bases. Per germline, CDR1 SQVTM and CDR2 ANQGSEA.